The T cell receptor beta chain described here comes from a study of blood T cell repertoires in COVID-19. About the study: Both acute and convalescent COVID-19 samples were obtained from the United States, Italy and Spain. Sources were T cells, B-cell-depleted T cells, or PBMCs; the material itself was cDNA or gDNA.

Study processing details: Estimation of nucleated cell counts was performed using reference gene primer amplification. Using immunoSEQ multiplex PCR, the repertoire was profiled, and TCRdb retains in-frame clones only, with some absent. V and J calls and clone size follow that table, whereas D and trimming were derived from the DNA. Counted here are 120,000 to 150,000 clones, about 74% occurring once; the ten biggest clones make up around a sixth. Germline values: CDR1 LNHDA, CDR2 SQIVND (reference sequence). Trimming removed 4 bases at V and 8 bases at J, with 12 bases between. This CDR3 contains 14 residues.

Sample: peripheral blood. This clonotype originated in a man in his forties or fifties with acute or convalescent COVID-19. This rearrangement joins TRBV19 to TRBJ1-6; D remains unclear. The CDR3 sequence: CASSTAGKDSPLHF. The CDR3 region has the DNA TGTGCCAGTAGTACGGCGGGGAAGGATTCACCCCTCCACTTT.